The TCR beta chain under discussion was sequenced for a study of beta chain features in type 1 diabetes. Study context: No patient-donor differences in age, gender, total cells or subset yield. Study-level findings and limits: Any PCR bias toward short templates would affect both groups alike. Fewer junction insertions and more nucleotide deletions appeared in type 1 diabetes patients. People with Type 1 diabetes carried modestly yet significantly shorter TCRB CDR3s in all four CD4+ subsets.

With 0 bases clipped from V and 3 bases from J, the junction kept 3 bases outside the gene matches. Per germline, CDR1 SGHNT and CDR2 YYREEE (reference sequence). The CDR3 totals 15 residues. Each of the CD4+ naive, central memory, regulatory and stem cell-like memory populations was sorted via CD45RO/CCR7/CD25/CD127/CD95/CD27. The authors reverse transcribed all of the isolated RNA, so sequencing captured expressed TCRB transcripts. The protocol was immunoSEQ multiplex PCR, while the TCRdb copy is restricted to in-frame clones and leaves out a portion. The table includes about 650,000 clones, around 12% detected once. This clone was observed a handful of times. Its antigen is unknown.

The J gene is TRBJ2-7, the V gene TRBV5-4; 10 nucleotides match TRBD2. The sequence came from a man aged 25-40 years with type 1 diabetes. The specimen sequenced was naive CD4+ T cells from blood. The CDR3 here is CASSLGTSGIYEQYF. CDR3 bases: TGTGCCAGCAGCTTGGGGACTAGCGGAATCTACGAGCAGTACTTC.